These T cell receptor beta chains were read from a single sample in a study of human thymus T cells. TCRdb keeps only in-frame clones here, not all; method: immunoSEQ multiplex PCR. The sample has about 43,000 clones, about 95% seen once. The specimen sequenced was blood. Receptor source: a girl less than two years old with a congenital heart defect but otherwise immunologically healthy. Each CDR3 is given with its conserved first and last residue. Fields, in order: J gene, D gene, clone size, V gene, CDR3 DNA, CDR3 protein. D genes are given only for firm matches. Clone size, where shown, is once, few, many, or a class for clones that have expanded.

J: TRBJ2-7; D: NA; size: NA; V: TRBV10-3; DNA: TGTGCCATCAGTGAGTCGAACGATTCCTACGAGCAGTACTTC; CDR3: CAISESNDSYEQYF
J: TRBJ1-4; D: NA; size: NA; V: TRBV4-1; DNA: TGCGCCAGCAGCCATCCGGGACGGTCGAATGAAAAACTGTTTTTT; CDR3: CASSHPGRSNEKLFF
J: TRBJ2-5; D: NA; size: NA; V: TRBV7-7; DNA: TGTGCCAGCAGCTTAGGGACTACCGGGCAAGAGACCCAGTACTTC; CDR3: CASSLGTTGQETQYF
J: TRBJ1-4; D: NA; size: NA; V: TRBV6-1; DNA: TGTGCCAGCAGTGAATGGCTCGGTGAAAAACTGTTTTTT; CDR3: CASSEWLGEKLFF
J: TRBJ2-1; D: TRBD2; size: NA; V: TRBV6-4; DNA: TGTGCCAGCAGTGTTACTAGCGGGAGCTCCTACAATGAGCAGTTCTTC; CDR3: CASSVTSGSSYNEQFF
J: TRBJ1-2; D: TRBD1; size: NA; V: TRBV9; DNA: TGTGCCAGCAGCGTAGGGACAGGGATGCGTGGCTACACCTTC; CDR3: CASSVGTGMRGYTF
J: TRBJ2-2; D: NA; size: NA; V: TRBV29-1; DNA: TGCAGCGTTGAATGGGGCAGCCCCCCGAACACCGGGGAGCTGTTTTTT; CDR3: CSVEWGSPPNTGELFF
J: TRBJ2-1; D: NA; size: NA; V: TRBV30; DNA: TGTGCCGACAAGGGGGGAGGAGGGCCCTACAATGAGCAGTTCTTC; CDR3: CADKGGGGPYNEQFF
J: TRBJ1-6; D: NA; size: NA; V: TRBV6-1; DNA: TGTGCCAGCAGTGCAGGAAGGGACTTCACCTCCTATAATTCACCCCTCCACTTT; CDR3: CASSAGRDFTSYNSPLHF
J: TRBJ2-2; D: TRBD1; size: NA; V: TRBV12-5; DNA: TGTGCTAGTGGTTCAACAGGGGGATTTAACACCGGGGAGCTGTTTTTT; CDR3: CASGSTGGFNTGELFF
J: TRBJ2-3; D: NA; size: NA; V: TRBV9; DNA: TGTGCCAGCAGCGCACAGATTCCCGATACGCAGTATTTT; CDR3: CASSAQIPDTQYF
J: TRBJ2-3; D: TRBD2; size: NA; V: TRBV4-1; DNA: TGCGCCAGCCCAGCCGTTGGCGGGAGGGCCTCAGATACGCAGTATTTT; CDR3: CASPAVGGRASDTQYF
J: TRBJ2-3; D: TRBD2; size: NA; V: TRBV28; DNA: TGTGCCAGCCGCCCCATCGGGAGCGGGAGTCCAGATACGCAGTATTTT; CDR3: CASRPIGSGSPDTQYF
J: TRBJ2-1; D: TRBD2; size: NA; V: TRBV4-1; DNA: TGCGCCAGCAGCCAAGATCCTGGACTAGCGGGAAGGGAGCAGTTCTTC; CDR3: CASSQDPGLAGREQFF
J: TRBJ1-2; D: TRBD1; size: NA; V: TRBV6-6; DNA: TGTGCCAGCAGTCATCAGGGGGAGGGGCTCTCCTATGGCTACACCTTC; CDR3: CASSHQGEGLSYGYTF
J: TRBJ1-4; D: NA; size: NA; V: TRBV28; DNA: TGTGCCAGCAGAAGCGGGAATGAAAAACTGTTTTTT; CDR3: CASRSGNEKLFF
J: TRBJ2-2; D: NA; size: NA; V: TRBV19; DNA: TGTGCCAGTAGCCCGAGGGGAGCCCGGACCGGGGAGCTGTTTTTT; CDR3: CASSPRGARTGELFF
J: TRBJ2-1; D: NA; size: NA; V: TRBV5-1; DNA: TGCGCCAGCAGCTCTTTACTAGACATTCTCCACCACAATGAGCAGTTCTTC; CDR3: CASSSLLDILHHNEQFF
J: TRBJ2-3; D: NA; size: NA; V: TRBV5-4; DNA: TGTGCCAGCAGCTTCTTCACAGATACGCAGTATTTT; CDR3: CASSFFTDTQYF
J: TRBJ2-7; D: NA; size: NA; V: TRBV7-2; DNA: TGTGCCAGCAGCTTACAGGGTGCCCACGAGCAGTACTTC; CDR3: CASSLQGAHEQYF
J: TRBJ2-7; D: NA; size: once; V: TRBV6-1; DNA: TGTGCCAGCAGTGACCCCGGCAGGGGTGCCTACGAGCAGTACTTC; CDR3: CASSDPGRGAYEQYF
J: TRBJ2-5; D: TRBD1; size: NA; V: TRBV5-4; DNA: TGTGCCAGCAGCCGCGGACAGGGGTCGCGAGAGACCCAGTACTTC; CDR3: CASSRGQGSRETQYF
J: TRBJ2-5; D: NA; size: NA; V: TRBV21-1; DNA: TGTGCCAGCGTGGAGGGAGAGACCCAGTACTTC; CDR3: CASVEGETQYF
J: TRBJ2-1; D: TRBD2; size: NA; V: TRBV11-3; DNA: TGTGCCAGCAGCTTAGGTGGGTGGGGAAAGGGACTAGTCTACAATGAGCAGTTCTTC; CDR3: CASSLGGWGKGLVYNEQFF
J: TRBJ2-7; D: TRBD2; size: few; V: TRBV7-3; DNA: TGTGCCAGCAGCTTAACCGGCGGGAGGAACGAGCAGTACTTC; CDR3: CASSLTGGRNEQYF
J: TRBJ2-1; D: TRBD2; size: NA; V: TRBV29-1; DNA: TGCAGCGTTGCTGCCATAGCGGGGTCCTACAATGAGCAGTTCTTC; CDR3: CSVAAIAGSYNEQFF
J: TRBJ1-1; D: TRBD1; size: few; V: TRBV7-9; DNA: TGTGCCAGCAGCTTCTCGGACAGGGACACTGAAGCTTTCTTT; CDR3: CASSFSDRDTEAFF
J: TRBJ1-5; D: NA; size: NA; V: TRBV11-2; DNA: TGTGCCAGCAGCTTAGATTCTGGGCAGCCCCAGCATTTT; CDR3: CASSLDSGQPQHF
J: TRBJ1-2; D: NA; size: NA; V: TRBV27; DNA: TGTGCCAGCAGTCTCGGCCGGGGTTCGGGCTACACCTTC; CDR3: CASSLGRGSGYTF
J: TRBJ2-1; D: TRBD2; size: NA; V: TRBV7-2; DNA: TGTGCCAGCAGCTCAACCGGGACTACCTACAATGAGCAGTTCTTC; CDR3: CASSSTGTTYNEQFF
J: TRBJ1-3; D: NA; size: NA; V: TRBV14; DNA: TGTGCCAGCAGCCGTGGTGGGGCCACCTCTGGAAACACCATATATTTT; CDR3: CASSRGGATSGNTIYF
J: TRBJ2-2; D: TRBD2; size: once; V: TRBV9; DNA: TGTGCCAGCAGCCTGGCGGCGGGAGGTTACACCGGGGAGCTGTTTTTT; CDR3: CASSLAAGGYTGELFF
J: TRBJ2-7; D: TRBD1; size: NA; V: TRBV7-2; DNA: TGTGCCAGCACCCATGGGACAGGGGACTACGAGCAGTACTTC; CDR3: CASTHGTGDYEQYF
J: TRBJ1-4; D: NA; size: NA; V: TRBV10-3; DNA: TGTGCCATCAGTAACAATCCACCGGGACGCAGAGGTGAAAAACTGTTTTTT; CDR3: CAISNNPPGRRGEKLFF
J: TRBJ2-3; D: NA; size: NA; V: TRBV9; DNA: TGTGCCAGCAGCGTCGCCCCCCGGTCCACGGACGATACGCAGTATTTT; CDR3: CASSVAPRSTDDTQYF
J: TRBJ1-2; D: TRBD1; size: NA; V: TRBV28; DNA: TGTGCCAGCAGCTTATATTGGGTAACGGGACAGGGTGACTATGGCTACACCTTC; CDR3: CASSLYWVTGQGDYGYTF
J: TRBJ2-7; D: TRBD2; size: NA; V: TRBV27; DNA: TGTGCCAGCAGTTTAGGGACTAGCGGGATCCTATACGAGCAGTACTTC; CDR3: CASSLGTSGILYEQYF
J: TRBJ2-4; D: NA; size: NA; V: TRBV7-9; DNA: TGTGCCAGCAGCTTAGACCCCCCCTCCGGGGTCCTAGCCAAAAACATTCAGTACTTC; CDR3: CASSLDPPSGVLAKNIQYF
J: TRBJ2-1; D: TRBD2; size: once; V: TRBV5-4; DNA: TGTGCCAGCAGCGGGGGACTAGCGGGAGTGCGGGTCAATGAGCAGTTCTTC; CDR3: CASSGGLAGVRVNEQFF
J: TRBJ2-7; D: TRBD2; size: NA; V: TRBV13; DNA: TGTGCCAGCAGCCGAACCGGGACTAGTCGGTACGAGCAGTACTTC; CDR3: CASSRTGTSRYEQYF
J: TRBJ2-7; D: NA; size: NA; V: TRBV10-2; DNA: TGCGCCAGCAGTGAAACTTACGAGCAGTACTTC; CDR3: CASSETYEQYF
J: TRBJ1-2; D: NA; size: NA; V: TRBV27; DNA: TGTGCCAGCAGTCCGACAGTCCTCTCCTATGGCTACACCTTC; CDR3: CASSPTVLSYGYTF
J: TRBJ2-5; D: NA; size: once; V: TRBV7-9; DNA: TGTGCCAGCAGCTTACCCCTAGGTCCCCAAGAGACCCAGTACTTC; CDR3: CASSLPLGPQETQYF
J: TRBJ2-7; D: NA; size: NA; V: TRBV19; DNA: TGTGCCAGTAGTATTTGGATGGGGGGCTACGAGCAGTACTTC; CDR3: CASSIWMGGYEQYF
J: TRBJ1-1; D: NA; size: NA; V: TRBV28; DNA: TGTGCCACCGGCCAGGGCCCCACTGAAGCTTTCTTT; CDR3: CATGQGPTEAFF
J: TRBJ2-3; D: TRBD2; size: NA; V: TRBV5-1; DNA: TGCGCCAGCAGCTTGAACCTAGCGGCCGCAGATACGCAGTATTTT; CDR3: CASSLNLAAADTQYF
J: TRBJ2-7; D: NA; size: NA; V: TRBV19; DNA: TGTGCCAGTAGTAGGGTAAGGTCCTACGAGCAGTACTTC; CDR3: CASSRVRSYEQYF
J: TRBJ1-1; D: NA; size: NA; V: TRBV30; DNA: TGTGCCTGGAGTACAGGATTGAACACTGAAGCTTTCTTT; CDR3: CAWSTGLNTEAFF
J: TRBJ2-7; D: NA; size: once; V: TRBV6-5; DNA: TGTGCCAGCAGTTACGTGACTAGTGGTGTCCACGAGCAGTACTTC; CDR3: CASSYVTSGVHEQYF
J: TRBJ1-3; D: NA; size: NA; V: TRBV4-1; DNA: TGCGCCAGCAGCCAACATTACGCTAAAGGGACGGACTCTGGAAACACCATATATTTT; CDR3: CASSQHYAKGTDSGNTIYF
J: TRBJ2-4; D: TRBD2; size: NA; V: TRBV4-1; DNA: TGCGCCAGCAGCCAAGGACTAGCGGGAGGGCCAGCCAAAAACATTCAGTACTTC; CDR3: CASSQGLAGGPAKNIQYF
J: TRBJ1-5; D: NA; size: NA; V: TRBV11-2; DNA: TGTGCCAGCAGCTTAGCCCCAAATCAGCCCCAGCATTTT; CDR3: CASSLAPNQPQHF
J: TRBJ2-4; D: NA; size: NA; V: TRBV27; DNA: TGTGCCAGCAGTTTTCGGAAGGGGGCCAAAAACATTCAGTACTTC; CDR3: CASSFRKGAKNIQYF
J: TRBJ2-7; D: NA; size: NA; V: TRBV5-1; DNA: TGCGCCAGCCCCCACTACGAGCAGTACTTC; CDR3: CASPHYEQYF
J: TRBJ2-7; D: NA; size: NA; V: TRBV6-4; DNA: TGTGCCAGCAGTGGGGGACTGCCCTACGAGCAGTACTTC; CDR3: CASSGGLPYEQYF